This entry concerns a single TCR beta chain. Antigen: not known. The table came from immunoSEQ multiplex PCR; TCRdb's copy has only in-frame clones and leaves some out. The sample has approximately 40,000 clones; around 87% are singletons. V was cut by 3 bases and J by 2 bases, with 12 bases left in between. This CDR3 comprises 15 residues. Germline assignment: CDR1 KGHSH and CDR2 LQKENI. This specimen belongs to a study of T cells in localized non-small cell lung cancer. The study, taken as a whole, reports: Median detection of top 100 tumor clones in adjacent lung was 57 clones. Of the tissues analyzed, uninvolved adjacent lung showed maximal T cell clonality, greater than tumor. Prolonged overall survival went with higher T cell density in the blood.

This material consisted of peripheral blood, taken before any cancer treatment. The clonotype was recovered from a man between 40 and 70 years old with stage I lung adenocarcinoma. This chain joins TRBV18 and TRBJ2-3; D uncertain. The CDR3, as DNA: TGTGCCAGCTCACCTTCGACCTCTAACACAGATACGCAGTATTTT. It specifies CASSPSTSNTDTQYF.